This T cell receptor beta chain appears in the sequencing data of a study of vaccination and CD4 T cells after COVID-19. Findings and limits, study-wide: It was found that, in convalescent patients, 304 of 307 vaccine-specific clones were spike mono-reactive.

Oncomine TCR Beta short-read sequencing was applied to DNA from cultured CD4+ T cells. One entry per CDR3 protein results from TCRdb running MiXCR on the PCR reads. The profile shows some 20,000 distinct CDR3 sequences, approximately 45% of them singletons. Notes on this clonotype: Its matching antigen is unknown.

CDR1 is MDHEN, CDR2 SYDVKM, per germline. V was clipped by 5 bases and J by 7 bases, with 12 bases between them. The CDR3 is made up of 14 amino acids. Documented treatment: approximately nine-day PBMC culture with coronavirus spike peptide pools or control peptides (ViraFEST assay). The sequence derives from a human donor who had recovered from COVID-19. The sequencing here drew on CD4+ T cells from blood, cultured in vitro, taken after SARS-CoV-2 vaccination. The V gene is TRBV28, the J gene TRBJ1-6; no definite D call. CDR3 sequence (DNA): TGTGCCAGCAGTCCACGGACGGGGAATTCACCCCTCCACTTT. The encoded protein is CASSPRTGNSPLHF. The full variable domain, its missing parts supplied by reference TRBV28 and TRBJ1-6, is DVKVTQSSRYLVKRTGEKVFLECVQDMDHENMFWYRQDPGLGLRLIYFSYDVKMKEKGDIPEGYSVSREKKERFSLILESASTNQTSMYLCASSPRTGNSPLHFGNGTRLTVT.